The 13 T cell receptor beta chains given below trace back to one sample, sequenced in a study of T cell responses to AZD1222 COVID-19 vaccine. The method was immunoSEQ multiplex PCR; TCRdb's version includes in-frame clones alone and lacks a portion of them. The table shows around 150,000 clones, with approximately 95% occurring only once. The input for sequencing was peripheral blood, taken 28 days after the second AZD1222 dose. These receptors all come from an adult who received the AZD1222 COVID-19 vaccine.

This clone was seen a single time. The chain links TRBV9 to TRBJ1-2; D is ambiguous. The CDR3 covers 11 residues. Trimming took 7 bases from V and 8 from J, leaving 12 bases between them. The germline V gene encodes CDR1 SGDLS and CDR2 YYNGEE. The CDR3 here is CASGNLGGYTF. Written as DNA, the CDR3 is TGTGCCAGCGGTAACTTGGGGGGCTACACCTTC.

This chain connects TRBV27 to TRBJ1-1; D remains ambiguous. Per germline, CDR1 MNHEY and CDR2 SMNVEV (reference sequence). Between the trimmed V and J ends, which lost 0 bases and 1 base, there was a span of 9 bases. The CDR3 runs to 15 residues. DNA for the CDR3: TGTGCCAGCAGTTTATCGAAGACGGGGAACACTGAAGCTTTCTTT. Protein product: CASSLSKTGNTEAFF.

Here the CDR3 DNA reads TGTGCCAGCAGTACGGGACTCCGGGGGACTGAAGCTTTCTTT. Translating it yields CASSTGLRGTEAFF. This chain links TRBV6-5 with TRBJ1-1, with a possible D match to TRBD1 (5 bases). Between the trimmed V and J ends, which lost 5 bases and 5 bases, there was a span of 15 bases. The CDR3 is made up of 14 amino acids. Germline V gives CDR1 MNHEY, CDR2 SVGAGI.

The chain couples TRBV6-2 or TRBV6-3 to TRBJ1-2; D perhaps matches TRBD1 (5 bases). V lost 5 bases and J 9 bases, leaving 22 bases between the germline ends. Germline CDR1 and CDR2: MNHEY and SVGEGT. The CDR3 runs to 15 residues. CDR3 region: CASSNPGGGLGSYTF. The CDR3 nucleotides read TGTGCCAGCAGTAACCCCGGGGGAGGACTCGGGAGCTACACCTTC.

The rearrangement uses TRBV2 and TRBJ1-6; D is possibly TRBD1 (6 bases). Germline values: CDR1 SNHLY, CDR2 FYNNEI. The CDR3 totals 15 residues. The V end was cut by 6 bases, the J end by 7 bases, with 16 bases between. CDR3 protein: CASSGQLVRNSPLHF. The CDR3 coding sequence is TGTGCCAGCAGCGGACAGCTGGTCAGAAATTCACCCCTCCACTTT.

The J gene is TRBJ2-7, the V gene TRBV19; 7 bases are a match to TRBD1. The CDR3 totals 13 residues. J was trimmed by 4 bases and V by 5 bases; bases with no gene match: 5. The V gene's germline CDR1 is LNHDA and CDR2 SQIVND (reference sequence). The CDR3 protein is CASSAGDRYEQYF. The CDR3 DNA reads TGTGCCAGTAGTGCCGGGGACAGATACGAGCAGTACTTC.

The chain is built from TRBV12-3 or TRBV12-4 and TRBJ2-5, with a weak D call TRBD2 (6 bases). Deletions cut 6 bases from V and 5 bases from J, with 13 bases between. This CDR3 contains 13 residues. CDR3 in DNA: TGTGCCAGCAGGTGGGCGGGGTACGAGACCCAGTACTTC. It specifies CASRWAGYETQYF.

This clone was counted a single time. CDR3 sequence (DNA): TGTGCCAGCAGCAGAGGGACCGGCGGGACCTTC. It translates to CASSRGTGGTF. V gene TRBV7-9 combines with J gene TRBJ1-2; TRBD1 is a possible D gene (5 bases). V dropped 5 bases and J dropped 14 bases, with 15 bases sitting between them. From germline, CDR1 is SEHNR and CDR2 FQNEAQ (reference sequence). The CDR3 sequence is 11 residues long.

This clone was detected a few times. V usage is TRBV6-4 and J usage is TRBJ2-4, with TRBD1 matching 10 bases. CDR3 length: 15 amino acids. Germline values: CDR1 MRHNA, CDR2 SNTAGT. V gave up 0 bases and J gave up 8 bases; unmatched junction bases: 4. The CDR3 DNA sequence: TGTGCCAGCAGTGACTCTAGGACAGGGGGAGACATTCAGTACTTC. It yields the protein CASSDSRTGGDIQYF.

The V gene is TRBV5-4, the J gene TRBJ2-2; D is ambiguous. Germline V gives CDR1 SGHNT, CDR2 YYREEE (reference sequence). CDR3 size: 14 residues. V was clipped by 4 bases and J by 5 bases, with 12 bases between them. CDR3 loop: CASSVGAGTGELFF. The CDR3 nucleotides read TGTGCCAGCAGCGTGGGCGCCGGGACCGGGGAGCTGTTTTTT.

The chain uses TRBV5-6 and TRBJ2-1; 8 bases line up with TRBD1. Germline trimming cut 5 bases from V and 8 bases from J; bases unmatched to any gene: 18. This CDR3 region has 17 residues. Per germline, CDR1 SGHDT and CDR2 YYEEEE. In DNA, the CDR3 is TGTGCCAGCAGACCGGACAGGGACTTACGATGGGGGGATGAGCAGTTCTTC. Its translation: CASRPDRDLRWGDEQFF. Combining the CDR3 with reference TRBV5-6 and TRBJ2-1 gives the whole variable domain DAGVTQSPTHLIKTRGQQVTLRCSPKSGHDTVSWYQQALGQGPQFIFQYYEEEERQRGNFPDRFSGHQFPNYSSELNVNALLLGDSALYLCASRPDRDLRWGDEQFFGPGTRLTVL.

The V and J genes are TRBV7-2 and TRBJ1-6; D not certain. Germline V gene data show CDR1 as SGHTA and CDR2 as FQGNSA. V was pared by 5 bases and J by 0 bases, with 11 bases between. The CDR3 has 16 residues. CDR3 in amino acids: CASSHGWSSYNSPLHF. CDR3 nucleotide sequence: TGTGCCAGCAGCCATGGCTGGAGCTCCTATAATTCACCCCTCCACTTT.

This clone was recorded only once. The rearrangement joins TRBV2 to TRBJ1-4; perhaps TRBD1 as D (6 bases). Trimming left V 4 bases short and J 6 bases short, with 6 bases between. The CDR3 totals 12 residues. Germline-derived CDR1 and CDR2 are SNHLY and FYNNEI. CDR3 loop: CASSGTDEKLFF. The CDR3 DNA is TGTGCCAGCAGTGGGACAGATGAAAAACTGTTTTTT. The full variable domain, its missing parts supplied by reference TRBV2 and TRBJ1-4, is EPEVTQTPSHQVTQMGQEVILRCVPISNHLYFYWYRQILGQKVEFLVSFYNNEISEKSEIFDDQFSVERPDGSNFTLKIRSTKLEDSAMYFCASSGTDEKLFFGSGTQLSVL.